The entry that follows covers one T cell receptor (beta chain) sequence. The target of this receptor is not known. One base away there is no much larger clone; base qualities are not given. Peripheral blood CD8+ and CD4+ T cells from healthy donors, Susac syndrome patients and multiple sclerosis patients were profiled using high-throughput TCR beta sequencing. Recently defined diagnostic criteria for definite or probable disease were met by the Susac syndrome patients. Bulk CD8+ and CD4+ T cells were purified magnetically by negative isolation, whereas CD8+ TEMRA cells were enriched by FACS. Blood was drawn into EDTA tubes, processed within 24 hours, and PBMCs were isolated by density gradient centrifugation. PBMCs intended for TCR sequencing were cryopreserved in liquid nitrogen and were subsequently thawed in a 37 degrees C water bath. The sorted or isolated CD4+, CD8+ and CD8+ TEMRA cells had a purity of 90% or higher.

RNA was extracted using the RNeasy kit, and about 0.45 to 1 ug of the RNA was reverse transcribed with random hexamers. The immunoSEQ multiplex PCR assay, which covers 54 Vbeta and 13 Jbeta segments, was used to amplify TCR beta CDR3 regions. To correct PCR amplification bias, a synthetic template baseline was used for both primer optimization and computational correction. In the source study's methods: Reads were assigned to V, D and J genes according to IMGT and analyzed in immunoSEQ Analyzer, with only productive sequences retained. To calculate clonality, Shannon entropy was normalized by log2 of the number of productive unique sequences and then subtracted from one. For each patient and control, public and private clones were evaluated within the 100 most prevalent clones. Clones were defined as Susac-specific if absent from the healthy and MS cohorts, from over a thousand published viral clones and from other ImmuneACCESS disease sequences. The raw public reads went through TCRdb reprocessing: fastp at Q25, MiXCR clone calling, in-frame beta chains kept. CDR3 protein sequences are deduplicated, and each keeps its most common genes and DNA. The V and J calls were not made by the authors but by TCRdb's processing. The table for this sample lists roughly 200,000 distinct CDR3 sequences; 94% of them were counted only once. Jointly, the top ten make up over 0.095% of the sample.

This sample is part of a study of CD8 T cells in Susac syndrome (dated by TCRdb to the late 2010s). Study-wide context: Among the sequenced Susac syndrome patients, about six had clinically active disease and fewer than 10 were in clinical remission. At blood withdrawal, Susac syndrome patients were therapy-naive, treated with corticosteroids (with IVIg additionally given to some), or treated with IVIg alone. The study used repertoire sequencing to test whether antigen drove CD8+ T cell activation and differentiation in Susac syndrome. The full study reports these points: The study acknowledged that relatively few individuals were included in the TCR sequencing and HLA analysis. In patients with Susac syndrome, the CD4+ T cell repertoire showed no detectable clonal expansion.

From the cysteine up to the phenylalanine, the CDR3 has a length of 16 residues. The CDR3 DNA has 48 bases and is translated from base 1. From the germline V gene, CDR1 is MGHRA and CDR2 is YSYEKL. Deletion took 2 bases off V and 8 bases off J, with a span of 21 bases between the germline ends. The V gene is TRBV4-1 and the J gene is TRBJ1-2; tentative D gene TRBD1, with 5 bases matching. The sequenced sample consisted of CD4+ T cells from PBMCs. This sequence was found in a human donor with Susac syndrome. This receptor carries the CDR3 CASSQPPNGGSRGYTF. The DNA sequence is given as TGCGCCAGCAGCCAACCTCCAAACGGGGGATCGAGAGGCTACACCTTC.